Below are 28 T cell receptor beta chains sequenced from a single sample in a study of cytotoxic CD8 clonotypes in ibrutinib-treated CLL. The data were produced by immunoSEQ multiplex PCR, yet TCRdb's version contains in-frame clones alone and is incomplete. The table includes roughly 150,000 clones, 70% to 85% detected once. Sequenced material: PBMCs, taken after 12 months of ibrutinib treatment. These receptors were taken from a human donor with chronic lymphocytic leukemia.

The chain recombines TRBV30 with TRBJ1-1, with D possibly TRBD1 on 5 matching bases. This CDR3 has 14 amino acids. Trimming shortened V by 3 bases and J by 2 bases, and 13 bases separated the two germline ends. Looked up from germline, CDR1 is GTSNPN and CDR2 is SVGIG (reference sequence). This chain's CDR3 is CAWRTRQTNTEAFF. The DNA for the CDR3 is TGTGCCTGGAGGACGCGACAGACTAACACTGAAGCTTTCTTT.

This chain uses TRBV27 with TRBJ1-2; the match to TRBD1 covers 7 bases. This CDR3 has 15 residues. Germline CDR1 reads MNHEY; CDR2 reads SMNVEV (reference sequence). V was pared by 0 bases and J by 4 bases, with 5 bases of the junction left unmatched. The CDR3 sequence is CASSLSKGGVYGYTF. CDR3 coding DNA: TGTGCCAGCAGTTTATCGAAAGGGGGCGTCTATGGCTACACCTTC.

Remarks on this clone: At one boundary the junction diverges from the germline segment, which might be a read error. The chain recombines TRBV5-1 with TRBJ2-7; D gene uncertain. CDR1 and CDR2 (germline): SGHRS, YFSETQ. CDR3 size: 13 residues. This CDR3 reads CASSLEQRYEQYF. The CDR3 DNA follows: TGTGCCAGCAGCTTGGAACAGAGATACGAGCAGTACTTC.

The rearrangement joins TRBV7-2 to TRBJ2-7; maybe TRBD2 (5 bases). Trimming left V 4 bases short and J 2 bases short, with 12 bases between. CDR3 length: 14 residues. Germline CDR1 is SGHTA and CDR2 is FQGNSA. The CDR3 sequence: CASSSLTTPYEQYF. CDR3 nucleotides: TGTGCCAGCAGCTCCTTGACTACCCCCTACGAGCAGTACTTC.

The chain carries TRBV5-1 and TRBJ2-7; 10 positions agree with TRBD1. V trimming: 8 bases; J trimming: 6 bases; junction bases outside the gene matches: 11. The V gene's germline CDR1 is SGHRS and CDR2 YFSETQ. The CDR3 has 14 residues. CDR3 DNA: TGCGCCAGTACTGGGCGACAGGGGGCGGGCGAGCAGTACTTC. Translating gives CASTGRQGAGEQYF.

Only a few counts were recorded for this clone. The chain carries TRBV28 and TRBJ2-7, with no clear D. Germline CDR1 and CDR2: MDHEN and SYDVKM. Trimming removed 5 bases from V and 2 bases from J, with 4 bases in between. The CDR3 has 11 amino acids. CDR3 sequence reads: CASSAAYEQYF. CDR3 in DNA: TGTGCCAGCAGTGCGGCCTACGAGCAGTACTTC.

V gene TRBV2 combines with J gene TRBJ2-7; D not resolved. The CDR3 covers 11 residues. V was clipped by 4 bases and J by 4 bases, with 5 bases between them. Germline lookup yields CDR1 SNHLY and CDR2 FYNNEI. For the CDR3, the DNA is TGTGCCAGCAGTGGTGGTTACGAGCAGTACTTC. The encoded protein is CASSGGYEQYF.

CDR3 sequence: CSVANRRGYNEQFF. Written as DNA, the CDR3 is TGCAGCGTCGCCAATAGGCGGGGGTACAATGAGCAGTTCTTC. The V gene is TRBV29-1, the J gene TRBJ2-1; the match to TRBD2 covers 7 bases. CDR3 length: 14 residues. CDR1 SQVTM and CDR2 ANQGSEA come from the germline V gene. Losses at the gene ends were 6 bases for V and 4 bases for J; bases not matched to a gene: 9.

This chain connects TRBV2 to TRBJ2-1; 10 bases match TRBD1. The CDR3 spans 15 residues. The V gene end was trimmed by 6 bases and the J gene end by 6 bases; junction bases not matched to a gene: 8. Germline V gives CDR1 SNHLY, CDR2 FYNNEI. The CDR3 DNA reads as TGTGCCAGCAGATCTATCGGACAGGGGGGCAATGAGCAGTTCTTC. Translation: CASRSIGQGGNEQFF. Full variable domain (remainder filled in from reference TRBV2 and TRBJ2-1): EPEVTQTPSHQVTQMGQEVILRCVPISNHLYFYWYRQILGQKVEFLVSFYNNEISEKSEIFDDQFSVERPDGSNFTLKIRSTKLEDSAMYFCASRSIGQGGNEQFFGPGTRLTVL.

The J gene is TRBJ2-1, the V gene TRBV7-6, with 14 positions matching TRBD2. The germline V gene has CDR1 SGHVS and CDR2 FNYEAQ. J was trimmed by 6 bases and V by 5 bases; bases with no gene match: 6. The CDR3 spans 16 residues. The CDR3 is CASSLTGTSGSNEQFF. As DNA, the CDR3 is TGTGCCAGCAGCCTCACCGGGACTAGCGGGAGCAATGAGCAGTTCTTC.

CDR3 nucleotide sequence: TGTGCCAGTAGGCCGGGACTAGCGGGATCCATAACCGGGGAGCTGTTTTTT. Encoded protein: CASRPGLAGSITGELFF. This chain joins TRBV19 and TRBJ2-2, with 13 bases aligning to TRBD2. The CDR3 consists of 17 residues. The V and J ends lost 6 bases and 5 bases, in that order; junction bases with no gene match: 9. Looked up from germline, CDR1 is LNHDA and CDR2 is SQIVND (reference sequence).

CDR3 in amino acids: CASSLTGWGANVLTF. The CDR3 DNA sequence: TGTGCCAGCAGCTTAACCGGCTGGGGGGCCAACGTCCTGACTTTC. The chain has TRBV11-2 and TRBJ2-6; D gene ambiguous. Germline CDR1 and CDR2: SGHAT and FQNNGV. Between the trimmed V and J ends, which lost 2 bases and 4 bases, there was a span of 9 bases. The CDR3 sequence is 15 residues long.

A few counts support this clone. V usage is TRBV2 and J usage is TRBJ2-6, with D possibly being TRBD2 (6 bases). CDR1 and CDR2 (germline): SNHLY, FYNNEI. This CDR3 contains 15 residues. V lost 6 bases to trimming and J lost 1 base, with 10 bases between them. CDR3 residues: CASREEGSGANVLTF. The CDR3 DNA follows: TGTGCCAGCAGGGAGGAGGGTTCTGGGGCCAACGTCCTGACTTTC.

The chain uses TRBV21-1 and TRBJ1-6; whether TRBD1, the table's D call, matches the DNA was not checked. TRBV21-1 has pseudogene status. The CDR3 length is 13 residues. The CDR3 DNA is TGTGCCAGCGGAAAGAGACAGGGGCCTTTCCTCCACTTT. Protein: CASGKRQGPFLHF.

The rearrangement links TRBV6-6 to TRBJ1-6; D is possibly TRBD1 (6 bases). The germline V gene encodes CDR1 MNHNY and CDR2 SVGAGI (reference sequence). CDR3 length equals 14 residues. Trimming shortened V by 6 bases and J by 10 bases, and 16 bases separated the two germline ends. CDR3 loop: CASSTQGGRSPLHF. The CDR3 DNA sequence: TGTGCCAGCAGCACACAGGGTGGGCGATCACCCCTCCACTTT.

The chain joins TRBV5-1 to TRBJ2-1, with TRBD1 as a possible D gene (6 bases). The CDR3 is 16 amino acids. The V gene lost 0 bases and the J gene lost 4 bases, with 14 bases spanning the gap. CDR1 and CDR2 from the germline V gene are SGHRS and YFSETQ. In nucleotides, the CDR3 is TGCGCCAGCAGCTTGGCCGTACAGGGCCCTTACAATGAGCAGTTCTTC. It is translated as CASSLAVQGPYNEQFF. The full variable domain, its missing parts supplied by reference TRBV5-1 and TRBJ2-1, is KAGVTQTPRYLIKTRGQQVTLSCSPISGHRSVSWYQQTPGQGLQFLFEYFSETQRNKGNFPGRFSGRQFSNSRSEMNVSTLELGDSALYLCASSLAVQGPYNEQFFGPGTRLTVL.

The chain recombines TRBV4-1 with TRBJ2-3; 10 bases agree with TRBD2. Trimming removed 11 bases from V and 4 bases from J; junction bases left unmatched: 18. Germline V gene lookup returns CDR1 MGHRA and CDR2 YSYEKL. This CDR3 contains 17 residues. CDR3 sequence reads: CALKGLRGLAAADTQYF. The CDR3 DNA sequence: TGCGCCCTCAAGGGTTTAAGAGGACTAGCGGCGGCAGATACGCAGTATTTT.

A note on this clone: At one end the junction does not follow the germline gene, possibly because of a read error. This chain uses TRBV9 with TRBJ2-5; 14 nucleotides match TRBD2. Germline loops: CDR1 SGDLS, CDR2 YYNGEE. The CDR3 spans 16 residues. Here the CDR3 DNA reads TGTGCCAGCAGCGTAGATTCGGGACTAGCGGGAGAGGCCCAGTACTTC. Its translation: CASSVDSGLAGEAQYF.

V gene TRBV4-2 combines with J gene TRBJ2-7, with 7 nucleotides matching TRBD2. The V gene's germline CDR1 is LGHNA and CDR2 YNFKEQ. Losses at the gene ends were 1 base for V and 4 bases for J; bases not matched to a gene: 13. This CDR3 is 17 amino acids long. The CDR3 protein is CASSQGYAGGGLYEQYF. CDR3 nucleotides: TGTGCCAGCAGCCAAGGGTATGCGGGTGGGGGACTATACGAGCAGTACTTC.

The chain employs TRBV2 and TRBJ2-7, with 7 bases aligning to TRBD1. The germline V gene encodes CDR1 SNHLY and CDR2 FYNNEI. V was pared by 6 bases and J by 5 bases, with 4 bases of the junction left unmatched. The CDR3 totals 12 residues. This CDR3 reads CASRGDRDEQYF. The CDR3 coding sequence is TGTGCCAGCAGGGGGGACAGAGACGAGCAGTACTTC.

The chain uses TRBV7-3 and TRBJ2-1; no firm D call. This CDR3 is 14 amino acids long. Germline V gene data show CDR1 as SGHTA and CDR2 as FQGTGA. The germline V and J ends were trimmed by 2 bases and 3 bases, with 8 bases remaining between them. CDR3 sequence reads: CASSLVGGYNEQFF. In DNA, the CDR3 is TGTGCCAGCAGCTTAGTGGGCGGCTACAATGAGCAGTTCTTC.

The chain carries TRBV30 and TRBJ1-1; TRBD1 aligns across 9 bases. After removal of 5 bases from V and 3 bases from J, the junction contained 10 bases not matched to a gene. Looked up from germline, CDR1 is GTSNPN and CDR2 is SVGIG (reference sequence). The CDR3 loop spans 15 amino acids. CDR3 amino acids: CAWATGTGLYTEAFF. The CDR3, as DNA: TGTGCCTGGGCAACCGGGACAGGGTTGTACACTGAAGCTTTCTTT.

This chain links TRBV28 with TRBJ1-5; 9 nucleotides match TRBD1. Trimming took 6 bases from V and 2 from J; bases not matched to a gene: 8. The CDR3 runs 16 residues. CDR1 is MDHEN, CDR2 SYDVKM, per germline. DNA for the CDR3: TGTGCCAGCAGGCCACAGGGGGCCGGAGGCAATCAGCCCCAGCATTTT. Translated: CASRPQGAGGNQPQHF.

This clone was seen just once. Here the CDR3 DNA reads TGCGCCAGCAGCCAAATCAACCAGGCCCCCGACAGAAACTATGGCTACACCTTC. Amino acid sequence: CASSQINQAPDRNYGYTF. This sequence joins TRBV4-3 and TRBJ1-2, with D perhaps TRBD1 (5 bases). Germline CDR1 reads LGHNA; CDR2 reads YSLEER. Between the trimmed V and J ends, which lost 2 bases and 2 bases, there was a span of 21 bases. The CDR3 loop spans 18 amino acids.

In its sample, this clone was seen once. V usage is TRBV4-1 and J usage is TRBJ2-7, with TRBD2 matching over 13 bases. Germline-derived CDR1 and CDR2 are MGHRA and YSYEKL. Unmatched junction bases numbered 25, after V lost 1 base and J lost 7 bases. CDR3 length: 22 residues. This CDR3 is CASSQAQPRLAGGHAGLLEQYF. CDR3 nucleotide sequence: TGCGCCAGCAGCCAAGCCCAGCCGCGACTAGCGGGGGGCCACGCTGGGTTGCTGGAGCAGTACTTC.

This clone showed up just once. The chain couples TRBV11-2 to TRBJ2-1, with D perhaps given as TRBD1 or TRBD2 (7 bases each). V shed 5 bases and J shed 4 bases, with 21 bases lying between them. Per the germline V gene, CDR1 is SGHAT and CDR2 is FQNNGV. The CDR3 length is 17 residues. The CDR3 sequence is CASSPGRGRTRYNEQFF. CDR3 sequence (DNA): TGTGCCAGCAGCCCTGGGAGGGGGCGCACCCGATACAATGAGCAGTTCTTC.

The rearrangement uses TRBV19 and TRBJ1-5; TRBD1 is a possible D gene (6 bases). The V gene's germline CDR1 is LNHDA and CDR2 SQIVND (reference sequence). Trimming took off 6 bases at V and 1 base at J, with 13 bases between the two ends. The CDR3 runs to 15 residues. The CDR3 reads CASRFGGASNQPQHF. The CDR3 nucleotides read TGTGCCAGTAGGTTCGGGGGGGCCAGCAATCAGCCCCAGCATTTT.

The chain recombines TRBV6-5 with TRBJ2-3; a possible D gene is TRBD2 (6 bases). CDR3 length: 16 residues. Germline V gene sequence: CDR1 MNHEY, CDR2 SVGAGI. Trimming removed 2 bases from V and 1 base from J, with 13 bases in between. CDR3 in amino acids: CASSYGGIRGTDTQYF. As DNA, the CDR3 is TGTGCCAGCAGTTACGGGGGGATTAGGGGCACAGATACGCAGTATTTT.